The 13 T cell receptor beta chains given below trace back to one sample, sequenced in a study of tumor and adjacent non-tumor tissue in lung cancer. The template was RNA from unsorted bulk tissue. A modified ARM-PCR protocol with three rounds of nested PCR amplified TCRbeta. TCRdb analysed the multiplex PCR reads with MiXCR anew, one entry per CDR3 protein. The sample carries under 95,000 distinct CDR3 sequences, less than 75% recorded once. The sequencing input was lung tumor tissue. These receptors originate from a man in his 60s with non-small cell lung cancer.

As to this clonotype: This could be a read error, since a much larger clone is one nucleotide away. The rearrangement joins TRBV7-9 to TRBJ1-1; TRBD1 agrees at 9 bases. This CDR3 spans 12 amino acids. In germline, CDR1 is SEHNR, CDR2 FQNEAQ (reference sequence). Written as DNA, the CDR3 is TGTACCAGCAGCATACAGGGGGCGCGGGCTTTCTTT. The encoded protein is CTSSIQGARAFF.

In DNA form, the CDR3 reads TGTGCCAGCAGCCGACGGCGAGGGATAAATAATTCACCCCTCCACTTT. This codes for CASSRRRGINNSPLHF. J is TRBJ1-6 and V is TRBV6-5; D is unclear. Trimming left V 6 bases short and J 5 bases short, with 17 bases between. Germline V gives CDR1 MNHEY, CDR2 SVGAGI. The CDR3 runs to 16 residues.

Details on this clonotype: One junction end disagrees with the germline gene, perhaps due to a read error. The rearrangement links TRBV20-1 to TRBJ2-5, with D hard to call. Germline CDR1 and CDR2: DFQATT and SNEGSKA (reference sequence). The CDR3 has 12 residues. This chain's CDR3 is CTARTGGETQYF. The CDR3 DNA sequence: TGCACTGCTAGAACGGGCGGTGAGACCCAATACTTC.

This clonotype was observed many times. The V and J genes are TRBV29-1 and TRBJ2-5; D remains ambiguous. Trimming shortened V by 0 bases and J by 4 bases, and 3 bases separated the two germline ends. The CDR3 is 11 residues long. The germline V gene encodes CDR1 SQVTM and CDR2 ANQGSEA. CDR3 in amino acids: CSVEDLETQYF. The CDR3 DNA reads as TGCAGCGTTGAAGACTTAGAGACCCAGTACTTC.

As regards this clonotype: The germline gene is not matched at one end of the junction; a read error may be the cause. The gene calls are TRBV11-1 and TRBJ2-1, with D possibly TRBD2 on 7 matching bases. Looked up from germline, CDR1 is SGHAT and CDR2 is FQDESV (reference sequence). The CDR3 spans 16 residues. CDR3 sequence (DNA): TGTGCCAGCAGCCTTCGCTTGACTAGCAGGGGATATGAGCAATTCTTC. This translates into CASSLRLTSRGYEQFF.

This clonotype was detected many times. This chain connects TRBV5-4 to TRBJ2-4; 7 bases are shared with TRBD1. The CDR3 is made up of 17 amino acids. Germline V gene sequence: CDR1 SGHNT, CDR2 YYREEE (reference sequence). Losses at the gene ends were 0 bases for V and 1 base for J; bases not matched to a gene: 7. CDR3 nucleotides: TGTGCCAGCAGCTTGGGGACAGGTTCGGGGGCCAAAAACATTCAGTACTTC. Its translation is CASSLGTGSGAKNIQYF.

In the case of this clonotype: A junction boundary mismatches the germline segment, possibly from a read error. This chain connects TRBV14 to TRBJ1-6; D gene unclear. This CDR3 is built from 16 residues. Looked up from germline, CDR1 is SGHDN and CDR2 is FVKESK. Here the CDR3 DNA reads TGTGTCAGCAGCCACCTATTCGATGGGAATAGTTCACCCCTCCACTTT. It codes for CVSSHLFDGNSSPLHF.

A remark on this clonotype: Germline is not matched at one junction end, which may reflect a read error. The CDR3 is CVSGIPGPGAF. The DNA for the CDR3 is TGTGTCAGCGGCATTCCAGGGCCAGGGGCGTTT. The rearrangement joins TRBV7-9 to TRBJ1-4; tentative D call: TRBD1 (6 bases). Germline V gene sequence: CDR1 SEHNR, CDR2 FQNEAQ (reference sequence). This CDR3 has 11 residues.

This clonotype was picked up a small number of times. The chain uses TRBV6-2 or TRBV6-3 and TRBJ2-5; 9 positions match TRBD2. V was clipped by 8 bases and J by 4 bases; unmatched bases: 14. The V gene's germline CDR1 is MNHEY and CDR2 SVGEGT. The CDR3 sequence is 16 residues long. The CDR3 sequence is CASVSISGSPPETQYF. The CDR3 DNA sequence: TGTGCCAGCGTGTCGATTAGCGGGAGTCCCCCAGAGACCCAGTACTTC.

This clonotype occurred once. The CDR3 spells CVGSRKTQGFDGYTF. The CDR3 nucleotides read TGTGTCGGCAGTCGGAAGACTCAGGGTTTCGATGGCTACACCTTC. The rearrangement uses TRBV12-3 or TRBV12-4 and TRBJ1-2, with D possibly TRBD1 on 5 matching bases. The length of the CDR3 is 15 residues.

V is TRBV7-3 and J is TRBJ2-3; 8 nucleotides line up with TRBD1. Germline V CDR1 and CDR2: SGHTA, FQGTGA. The CDR3 is made up of 14 amino acids. V dropped 4 bases and J dropped 4; count of bases not matched to a gene: 4. The CDR3 nucleotides are TGTGCCAGCAGCTCAGCAGGGGGCGCAGATACGCAGTATTTT. This codes for CASSSAGGADTQYF.

Details on this clonotype: One junction end disagrees with the germline gene, perhaps due to a read error. The chain is built from TRBV5-4 and TRBJ2-3; 14 bases map to TRBD2. This CDR3 has 16 residues. In germline, CDR1 is SGHNT, CDR2 YYREEE (reference sequence). The chain's CDR3 is CANSIGLAGGTETQYF. The CDR3, as DNA: TGTGCCAACAGCATCGGACTAGCGGGAGGCACAGAAACGCAATATTTT.

Points on this clonotype: A clone one base away is much larger, so this may be a read error. The chain has TRBV28 and TRBJ2-7; tentative D call: TRBD1 (5 bases). Germline CDR1 MDHEN, CDR2 SYDVKM. This CDR3 has 14 amino acids. The CDR3 nucleotides are TGTGTCAGCAGTTTCATAGGGGCCTTATACGAGCAGTACTTC. It is translated as CVSSFIGALYEQYF.